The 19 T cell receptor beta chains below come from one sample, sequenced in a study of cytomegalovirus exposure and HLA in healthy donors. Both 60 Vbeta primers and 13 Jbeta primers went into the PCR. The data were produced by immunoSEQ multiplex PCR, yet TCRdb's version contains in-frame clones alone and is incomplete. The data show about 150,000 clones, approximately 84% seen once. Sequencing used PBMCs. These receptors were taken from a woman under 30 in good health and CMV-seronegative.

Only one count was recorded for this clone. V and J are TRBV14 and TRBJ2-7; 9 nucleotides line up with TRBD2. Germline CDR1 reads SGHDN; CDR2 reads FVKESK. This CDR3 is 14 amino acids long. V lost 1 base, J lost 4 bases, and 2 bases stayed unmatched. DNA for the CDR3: TGTGCCAGCAGCCAAGGCGGGAGGGTTTACGAGCAGTACTTC. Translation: CASSQGGRVYEQYF.

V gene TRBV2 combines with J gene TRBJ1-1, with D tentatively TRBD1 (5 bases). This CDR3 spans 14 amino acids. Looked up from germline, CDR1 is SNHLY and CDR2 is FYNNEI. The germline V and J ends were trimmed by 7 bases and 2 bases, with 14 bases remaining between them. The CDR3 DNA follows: TGTGCCAGCACCCCGCGGGGGGAAAACACTGAAGCTTTCTTT. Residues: CASTPRGENTEAFF.

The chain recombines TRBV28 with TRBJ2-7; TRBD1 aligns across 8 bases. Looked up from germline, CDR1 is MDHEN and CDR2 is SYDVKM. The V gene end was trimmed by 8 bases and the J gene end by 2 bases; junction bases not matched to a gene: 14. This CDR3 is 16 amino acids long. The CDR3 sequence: CASGPRGRLPPYEQYF. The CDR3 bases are TGTGCCAGCGGCCCCAGGGGGCGGCTTCCCCCCTACGAGCAGTACTTC.

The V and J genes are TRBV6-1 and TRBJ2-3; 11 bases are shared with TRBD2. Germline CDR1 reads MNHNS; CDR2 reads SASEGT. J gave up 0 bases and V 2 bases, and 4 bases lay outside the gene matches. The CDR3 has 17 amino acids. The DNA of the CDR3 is TGTGCCAGCAGTGAACTAGCGGGAGGAGGGAGCACAGATACGCAGTATTTT. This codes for CASSELAGGGSTDTQYF.

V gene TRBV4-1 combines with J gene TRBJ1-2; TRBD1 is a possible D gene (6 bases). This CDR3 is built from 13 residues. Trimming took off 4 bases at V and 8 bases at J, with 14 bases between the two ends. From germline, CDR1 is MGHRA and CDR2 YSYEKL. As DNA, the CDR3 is TGCGCCAGCAGCCGAGATAAGACAGGAGGCTACACCTTC. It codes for CASSRDKTGGYTF.

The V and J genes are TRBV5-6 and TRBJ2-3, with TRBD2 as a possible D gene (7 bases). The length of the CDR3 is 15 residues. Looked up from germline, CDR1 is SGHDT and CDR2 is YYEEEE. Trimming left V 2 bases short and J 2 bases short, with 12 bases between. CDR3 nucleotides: TGTGCCAGCAGCTTAGGGGGAGGGTCCACAGATACGCAGTATTTT. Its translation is CASSLGGGSTDTQYF.

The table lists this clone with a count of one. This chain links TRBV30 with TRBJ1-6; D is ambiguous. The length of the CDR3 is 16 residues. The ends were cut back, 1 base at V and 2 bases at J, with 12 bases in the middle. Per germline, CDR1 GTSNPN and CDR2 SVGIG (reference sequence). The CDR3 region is CAWSELEGAYNSPLHF. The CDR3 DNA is TGTGCCTGGAGTGAGTTAGAGGGCGCCTATAATTCACCCCTCCACTTT.

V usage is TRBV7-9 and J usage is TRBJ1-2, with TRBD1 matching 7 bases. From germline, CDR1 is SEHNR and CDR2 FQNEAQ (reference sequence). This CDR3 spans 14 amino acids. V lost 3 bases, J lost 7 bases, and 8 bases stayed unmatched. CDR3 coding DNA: TGTGCCAGCAGCTTCAACGGACCAGGGGGTGGCTACACCTTC. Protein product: CASSFNGPGGGYTF. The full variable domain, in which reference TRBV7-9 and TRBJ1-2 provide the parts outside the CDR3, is DTGVSQNPRHKITKRGQNVTFRCDPISEHNRLYWYRQTLGQGPEFLTYFQNEAQLEKSRLLSDRFSAERPKGSFSTLEIQRTEQGDSAMYLCASSFNGPGGGYTFGSGTRLTVV.

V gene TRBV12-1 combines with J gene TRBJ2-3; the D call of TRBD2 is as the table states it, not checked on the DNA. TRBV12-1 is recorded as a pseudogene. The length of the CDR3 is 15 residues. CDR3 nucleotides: TGTGCCAGCAGCGATAGCGGGAGTCGTACAGATACGCAGTATTTT. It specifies CASSDSGSRTDTQYF.

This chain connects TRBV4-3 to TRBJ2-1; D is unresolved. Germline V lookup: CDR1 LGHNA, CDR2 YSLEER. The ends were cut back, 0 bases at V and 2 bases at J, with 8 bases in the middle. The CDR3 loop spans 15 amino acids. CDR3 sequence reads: CASSQDQRPYNEQFF. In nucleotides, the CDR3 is TGCGCCAGCAGCCAAGATCAGAGGCCCTACAATGAGCAGTTCTTC.

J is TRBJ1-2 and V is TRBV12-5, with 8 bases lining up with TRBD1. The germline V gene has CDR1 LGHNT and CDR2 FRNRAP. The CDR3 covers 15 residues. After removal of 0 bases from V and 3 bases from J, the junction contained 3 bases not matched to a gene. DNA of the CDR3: TGTGCTAGTGGTTTGGTCACGACAGGGGACTATGGCTACACCTTC. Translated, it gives CASGLVTTGDYGYTF.

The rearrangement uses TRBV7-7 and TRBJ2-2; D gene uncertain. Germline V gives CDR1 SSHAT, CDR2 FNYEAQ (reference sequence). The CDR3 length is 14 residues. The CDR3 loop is CASSNSPNTGELFF. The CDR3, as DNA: TGTGCTAGCTCGAACTCCCCGAACACCGGGGAGCTGTTTTTT.

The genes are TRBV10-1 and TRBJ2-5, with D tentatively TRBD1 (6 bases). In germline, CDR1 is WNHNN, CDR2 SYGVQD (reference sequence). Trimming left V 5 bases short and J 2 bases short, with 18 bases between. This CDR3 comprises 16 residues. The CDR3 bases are TGCGCCAGCAGTTCAAACACAGGGAAGGGACAAGAGACCCAGTACTTC. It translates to CASSSNTGKGQETQYF.

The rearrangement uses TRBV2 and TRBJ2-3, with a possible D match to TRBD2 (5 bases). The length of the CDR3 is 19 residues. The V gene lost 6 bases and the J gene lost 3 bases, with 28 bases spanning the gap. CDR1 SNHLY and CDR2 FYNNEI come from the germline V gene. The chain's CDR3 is CASRAFGLPLPPETDTQYF. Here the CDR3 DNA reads TGTGCCAGCAGGGCCTTCGGACTGCCCCTCCCGCCCGAGACAGATACGCAGTATTTT.

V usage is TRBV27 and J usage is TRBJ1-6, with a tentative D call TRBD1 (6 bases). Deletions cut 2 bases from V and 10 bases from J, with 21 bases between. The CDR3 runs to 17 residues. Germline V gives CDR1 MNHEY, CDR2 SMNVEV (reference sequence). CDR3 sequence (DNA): TGTGCCAGCAGTTTAACCGGGACACCCCTTAGGGACTCACCCCTCCACTTT. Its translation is CASSLTGTPLRDSPLHF.

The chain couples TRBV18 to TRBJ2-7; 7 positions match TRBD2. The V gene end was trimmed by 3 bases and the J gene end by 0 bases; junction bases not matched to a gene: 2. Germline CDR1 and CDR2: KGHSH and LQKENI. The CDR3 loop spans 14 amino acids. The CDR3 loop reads CASSPGTTSYEQYF. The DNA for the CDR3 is TGTGCCAGCTCACCGGGGACTACCTCCTACGAGCAGTACTTC.

The CDR3 loop is CASSWGPLKTNEKLFF. The CDR3 bases are TGTGCCAGCAGCTGGGGGCCCCTGAAAACTAATGAAAAACTGTTTTTT. The chain carries TRBV5-6 and TRBJ1-4; D might be TRBD1 (6 bases). Germline CDR1 SGHDT, CDR2 YYEEEE. The CDR3 loop spans 16 amino acids. V shed 3 bases and J shed 1 base, with 13 bases lying between them.

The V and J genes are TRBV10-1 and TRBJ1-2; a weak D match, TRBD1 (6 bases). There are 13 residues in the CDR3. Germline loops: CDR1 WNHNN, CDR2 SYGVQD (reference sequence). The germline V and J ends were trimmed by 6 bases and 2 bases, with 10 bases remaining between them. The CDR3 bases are TGCGCCAGCAGAGGGGGTAAGAACTATGGCTACACCTTC. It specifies CASRGGKNYGYTF.

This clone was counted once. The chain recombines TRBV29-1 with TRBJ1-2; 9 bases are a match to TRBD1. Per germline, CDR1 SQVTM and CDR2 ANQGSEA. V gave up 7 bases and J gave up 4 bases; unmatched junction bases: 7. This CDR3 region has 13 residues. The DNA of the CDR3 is TGCAGCGCCCGGACAGGGGTCCTCTATGGCTACACCTTC. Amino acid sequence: CSARTGVLYGYTF.